The clone carrying this T cell receptor beta chain was detected a few times. The TCR cDNA carried a universal primer site and UMIs from 5'RACE template switching. TCRdb redid the calling of the 5' RACE reads with MiXCR, one entry per CDR3 protein. The sample lists just under 600,000 distinct CDR3 sequences, about 13% seen once, with over 12% in the top ten. The CDR3 length is 13 residues. Trimming cost V 5 bases and J 3 bases, with 10 bases left between them. The V gene's germline CDR1 is SGHNT and CDR2 YENEEA. The record originates from a study of T cells after yellow fever vaccination. This chain joins TRBV11-3 and TRBJ1-1, with D hard to call. This TCR came from a man aged 25 to 40 who received the YFV17D yellow fever vaccine. The specimen comprised PBMCs, sampled on the day of the yellow fever booster vaccination. The CDR3 sequence is CASSRSGYTEAFF. The CDR3 DNA is TGTGCCAGCAGCCGCAGTGGGTACACTGAAGCTTTCTTT.